The 18 T cell receptor beta chains in this list originate from one sample, sequenced in a study of human T cells and chemical hapten exposure (TCRdb year 2021). The time point label on this specimen signifies: patch test 3, about 24 weeks after DPC sensitization. The treatment or condition label here, explained by the study, means: therapeutic diphenylcyclopropenone sensitization with weekly scalp DPC. The library was built by means of RACE. The sample was run on a NextSeq 500. TCRdb reprocessed the public reads (quality trimming at Q25 with fastp, clone calling with MiXCR) and kept in-frame beta chains. Each CDR3 protein appears once, grouped with its most common genes and DNA. In all, the sample holds approximately 86,000 distinct CDR3 sequences, and roughly 10% of those were seen once. The top ten constitute 1.1% of the sample. Material: whole blood, obtained in connection with sensitization to the hapten diphenylcyclopropenone (DPC). These receptor sequences come from a woman aged 25 to 39 with alopecia areata. Some clones in this sample may be carry-over from other donors' samples.

This clonotype occurred a few times. The chain is built from TRBV9 and TRBJ2-7, with TRBD2 matching over 10 bases. The CDR3 length is 15 residues. Germline V gene data show CDR1 as SGDLS and CDR2 as YYNGEE. V shed 3 bases and J 7 bases; nucleotides not matched to a gene: 10. The CDR3 DNA follows: TGTGCCAGCAGCGCTGGACTAGCGGACACGGGGGAGCAGTACTTC. This codes for CASSAGLADTGEQYF.

This clonotype appeared many times. The chain recombines TRBV29-1 with TRBJ2-1; perhaps TRBD2 as D (5 bases). Trimming stripped 2 bases from V and 6 bases from J, with 17 bases between. This CDR3 is 15 amino acids long. CDR1 and CDR2 from the germline V gene are SQVTM and ANQGSEA. CDR3: CSVELNGIGRNEQFF. As DNA, the CDR3 is TGCAGCGTTGAATTGAACGGGATAGGACGCAATGAGCAGTTCTTC.

This clonotype was detected ten times or more. The chain uses TRBV10-2 and TRBJ2-7; 12 bases line up with TRBD2. This CDR3 has 14 residues. With V trimmed by 7 bases and J by 7 bases, 8 bases remained unmatched. Germline assignment: CDR1 WSHSY and CDR2 SAAADI. CDR3: CASKLAGGATEQYF. In nucleotides, the CDR3 is TGCGCCAGCAAACTAGCGGGAGGAGCAACTGAGCAGTACTTC.

This clonotype was detected ten times or more. The chain couples TRBV28 to TRBJ1-6; D not certain. Trimming removed 3 bases from V and 7 bases from J, with 13 bases in between. This CDR3 region has 15 residues. Per germline, CDR1 MDHEN and CDR2 SYDVKM. The CDR3, as DNA: TGTGCCAGCAGTTTTAGTAGAAATCAAAATTCACCCCTCCACTTT. Its translation: CASSFSRNQNSPLHF.

In this sample, this clonotype turned up a few times. The chain carries TRBV19 and TRBJ1-4, with 7 bases identical to TRBD1. This CDR3 is 17 amino acids long. Germline lookup yields CDR1 LNHDA and CDR2 SQIVND (reference sequence). Unmatched junction bases numbered 7, after V lost 3 bases and J lost 0 bases. CDR3 DNA sequence: TGTGCCAGTAGTATCCAATCGGGGACAGCAACTAATGAAAAACTGTTTTTT. Encoded protein: CASSIQSGTATNEKLFF.

V and J are TRBV3-1 and TRBJ2-5; D possibly corresponds to TRBD1 (5 bases). The CDR3 sequence is 15 residues long. V was cut by 0 bases and J by 1 base, with 9 bases left in between. In germline, CDR1 is LGHDT, CDR2 YNNKEL (reference sequence). The DNA for the CDR3 is TGTGCCAGCAGCCAAGAGGCAGGGCCCCAAGAGACCCAGTACTTC. This encodes CASSQEAGPQETQYF.

This sequence joins TRBV28 and TRBJ2-1; D may be TRBD1 (6 bases). The V end lost 2 bases, the J end lost 7 bases, and 15 bases lay between the germline ends. The CDR3 totals 15 residues. CDR1 and CDR2 (germline): MDHEN, SYDVKM. The CDR3 DNA reads as TGTGCCAGCAGTTTACCGGGGCAGGGGTCAAATGAGCAGTTCTTC. It encodes CASSLPGQGSNEQFF.

In its sample, this clonotype was seen a few times. This sequence joins TRBV12-3 or TRBV12-4 and TRBJ1-4; D ambiguous. There are 13 residues in the CDR3. Trimming pared 3 bases from V and 8 bases from J, leaving 10 bases between. CDR3 DNA: TGTGCCAGCAGTTTCCAGGCGGGGGAAAAACTGTTTTTT. As protein: CASSFQAGEKLFF.

V gene TRBV9 combines with J gene TRBJ1-2, with D perhaps TRBD1 (5 bases). Germline V gene lookup returns CDR1 SGDLS and CDR2 YYNGEE. The CDR3 runs 14 residues. Trimming left V 4 bases short and J 5 bases short, with 15 bases between. The DNA of the CDR3 is TGTGCCAGCAGCCCAGAGGGGCAGCTTTATGGCTACACCTTC. It translates to CASSPEGQLYGYTF.

This clonotype was counted many times. The chain joins TRBV6-6 to TRBJ2-1; 7 positions agree with TRBD1. This CDR3 comprises 14 residues. With V trimmed by 6 bases and J by 5 bases, 7 bases remained unmatched. Looked up from germline, CDR1 is MNHNY and CDR2 is SVGAGI (reference sequence). The CDR3 nucleotides read TGTGCCAGCAGGCTCGGACAGGTCGACAATGAGCAGTTCTTC. Its protein is CASRLGQVDNEQFF.

Many counts were recorded for this clonotype. The V and J genes are TRBV11-3 and TRBJ2-5; D is unresolved. The V end lost 5 bases, the J end lost 5 bases, and 12 bases lay between the germline ends. This CDR3 contains 13 residues. CDR1 and CDR2 (germline): SGHNT, YENEEA. This CDR3 is CASSRSDYETQYF. The CDR3 DNA is TGTGCCAGCAGCCGTTCCGATTACGAGACCCAGTACTTC. The full variable domain, with the rest looked up from reference TRBV11-3 and TRBJ2-5, is EAGVVQSPRYKIIEKKQPVAFWCNPISGHNTLYWYLQNLGQGPELLIRYENEEAVDDSQLPKDRFSAERLKGVDSTLKIQPAELGDSAVYLCASSRSDYETQYFGPGTRLLVL.

The chain has TRBV6-2 or TRBV6-3 and TRBJ2-1, with 9 bases aligning to TRBD2. Per germline, CDR1 MNHEY and CDR2 SVGEGT. The CDR3 length is 14 residues. The ends lost 8 bases at V and 4 bases at J; junction bases unmatched: 6. DNA for the CDR3: TGTGCCAGCCGGGGACTAGCAGATTACAATGAGCAGTTCTTC. This codes for CASRGLADYNEQFF.

This clonotype came up a few times. This chain links TRBV20-1 with TRBJ2-7; TRBD1 aligns across 7 bases. The V segment lost 6 bases and the J segment 0 bases; nucleotides outside the gene matches: 8. The CDR3 spans 14 residues. Germline CDR1 and CDR2: DFQATT and SNEGSKA (reference sequence). The CDR3 region is CSALKTGSSYEQYF. CDR3 sequence (DNA): TGCAGTGCCCTGAAGACAGGGAGCTCCTACGAGCAGTACTTC.

The V call is TRBV4-3, the J call TRBJ2-3; tentatively, D is TRBD1 (6 bases). V lost 2 bases and J lost 2, with 11 bases in between. Germline V gene sequence: CDR1 LGHNA, CDR2 YSLEER. The CDR3 covers 15 residues. CDR3 sequence reads: CASSQRAGATDTQYF. In nucleotides, the CDR3 is TGCGCCAGCAGCCAAAGGGCAGGGGCCACAGATACGCAGTATTTT.

This clonotype was seen a few times. V gene TRBV6-2 or TRBV6-3 combines with J gene TRBJ2-7; 8 bases are a match to TRBD1. Germline CDR1 reads MNHEY; CDR2 reads SVGEGT. The CDR3 length is 14 residues. With 6 bases clipped from V and 2 bases from J, the junction kept 6 bases outside the gene matches. The CDR3: CASRGTGGTYEQYV. The CDR3 region has the DNA TGTGCCAGCAGGGGGACAGGTGGTACCTACGAGCAGTACGTC.

Ten or more counts support this clonotype. This chain uses TRBV7-2 with TRBJ2-4; no firm D call. Trimming removed 5 bases at V and 5 bases at J, with 16 bases between. CDR3 length: 15 residues. Germline V gene sequence: CDR1 SGHTA, CDR2 FQGNSA. CDR3 bases: TGTGCCAGCAGCCGTACGCGTGAAAGGGAAAACATTCAGTACTTC. Amino acids: CASSRTRERENIQYF.

The V call is TRBV28, the J call TRBJ1-2, with 7 nucleotides matching TRBD1. CDR1 and CDR2 (germline): MDHEN, SYDVKM. The CDR3 runs to 13 residues. With 2 bases clipped from V and 4 bases from J, the junction kept 1 base outside the gene matches. The CDR3 sequence: CASSLAGGYGYTF. The CDR3, as DNA: TGTGCCAGCAGTTTAGCAGGGGGCTATGGCTACACCTTC.

This clonotype was observed many times. This chain uses TRBV20-1 with TRBJ2-2; D might be TRBD2 (6 bases). CDR3 length equals 14 residues. Germline loops: CDR1 DFQATT, CDR2 SNEGSKA (reference sequence). V lost 2 bases, J lost 3 bases, and 10 bases lay in between. The CDR3 DNA sequence: TGCAGTGCTAGAACCGGGGGAGACACCGGGGAGCTGTTTTTT. Residues: CSARTGGDTGELFF.